One sample yielded the 14 T cell receptor beta chains listed below, sequenced in a study of cytomegalovirus exposure and HLA in healthy donors. Use of 60 Vbeta and 13 Jbeta primers characterized the PCR. Data came from immunoSEQ multiplex PCR; TCRdb stores just in-frame clones and leaves some out. Among roughly 180,000 clones listed, about 82% were seen once. Sequencing was done on a sample of PBMCs. These receptors originate from a woman aged 18-29 years in good health and CMV-seronegative.

V and J are TRBV28 and TRBJ2-4, with 10 nucleotides matching TRBD1. The J segment lost 4 bases and the V segment lost 5 bases, leaving 2 bases of the junction unmatched. The V gene's germline CDR1 is MDHEN and CDR2 SYDVKM. This CDR3 spans 14 amino acids. The CDR3 region is CASSGTGAKNIQYF. CDR3 DNA: TGTGCCAGCAGTGGGACAGGGGCGAAAAACATTCAGTACTTC.

In regard to this clone: Different DNA sequences within this sample yield the same CDR3. The chain couples TRBV27 to TRBJ1-2; 8 bases line up with TRBD1. J lost 4 bases, V lost 5 bases, and 6 bases had no gene match. The CDR3 is made up of 14 amino acids. Germline CDR1 reads MNHEY; CDR2 reads SMNVEV (reference sequence). The chain's CDR3 is CASSPTGGSYGYTF. The DNA for the CDR3 is TGTGCCAGCAGTCCAACAGGGGGTTCCTATGGCTACACCTTC.

The CDR3 bases are TGTGCCAGCAGCCCACCGGGGGAGGTAAATTCACCCCTCCACTTT. This encodes CASSPPGEVNSPLHF. The V gene is TRBV7-9, the J gene TRBJ1-6; D may be TRBD1 (5 bases). V dropped 5 bases and J dropped 7 bases, with 15 bases sitting between them. Germline CDR1 and CDR2: SEHNR and FQNEAQ (reference sequence). This CDR3 is 15 amino acids long.

This clone was recorded a few times. The chain joins TRBV10-3 to TRBJ1-5; possible D gene TRBD1, 5 bases. Trimming removed 2 bases from V and 0 bases from J, with 5 bases in between. Germline V gene lookup returns CDR1 ENHRY and CDR2 SYGVKD. The CDR3 extends over 14 amino acids. CDR3 region: CAISETGSNQPQHF. DNA of the CDR3: TGTGCCATCAGTGAGACAGGTAGCAATCAGCCCCAGCATTTT.

This clone was seen a few times. The chain employs TRBV5-6 and TRBJ2-1, with 11 bases lining up with TRBD2. With 1 base clipped from V and 4 bases from J, the junction kept 7 bases outside the gene matches. Per germline, CDR1 SGHDT and CDR2 YYEEEE. This CDR3 is built from 17 residues. The CDR3 DNA reads TGTGCCAGCAGCTTGACCCCGGGACTAGCGGTTTACAATGAGCAGTTCTTC. It yields the protein CASSLTPGLAVYNEQFF.

This chain joins TRBV19 and TRBJ2-2, with 8 bases aligning to TRBD1. Germline V lookup: CDR1 LNHDA, CDR2 SQIVND (reference sequence). The CDR3 totals 13 residues. Trimming cost V 3 bases and J 13 bases; bases outside gene matches: 7. The CDR3 is CASSIGARGRLFF. The CDR3 nucleotides read TGTGCCAGTAGTATCGGGGCCAGGGGGCGGCTGTTTTTT.

V gene TRBV19 combines with J gene TRBJ2-3, with D hard to call. From germline, CDR1 is LNHDA and CDR2 SQIVND (reference sequence). Trimming left V 0 bases short and J 4 bases short, with 14 bases between. The CDR3 length is 16 residues. CDR3 protein: CASSIDTWSVPDTQYF. The CDR3, as DNA: TGTGCCAGTAGTATAGACACGTGGTCAGTCCCAGATACGCAGTATTTT. Full variable domain (remainder filled in from reference TRBV19 and TRBJ2-3): DGGITQSPKYLFRKEGQNVTLSCEQNLNHDAMYWYRQDPGQGLRLIYYSQIVNDFQKGDIAEGYSVSREKKESFPLTVTSAQKNPTAFYLCASSIDTWSVPDTQYFGPGTRLTVL.

This clone was found once. The gene calls are TRBV6-4 and TRBJ2-4; 7 nucleotides align to TRBD1. The CDR3 extends over 17 amino acids. J gave up 1 base and V 2 bases, and 8 bases lay outside the gene matches. CDR1 MRHNA and CDR2 SNTAGT come from the germline V gene. The CDR3 spells CASSDPGTEKAKNIQYF. CDR3 DNA: TGTGCCAGCAGTGACCCGGGGACAGAAAAGGCCAAAAACATTCAGTACTTC.

This clone was recorded only once. This chain connects TRBV29-1 to TRBJ1-2, with TRBD1 identical over 12 bases. The CDR3 spans 15 residues. Germline V gene sequence: CDR1 SQVTM, CDR2 ANQGSEA. The trim removed 3 bases at V and 3 bases at J, leaving 5 bases unmatched. CDR3 sequence: CSVEGQGANDYGYTF. Here the CDR3 DNA reads TGCAGCGTTGAGGGACAGGGGGCCAACGACTATGGCTACACCTTC.

The V gene is TRBV6-4, the J gene TRBJ2-5; TRBD2 matches 11 bases. The J call is doubtful: the DNA matches TRBJ2-7 better. Germline loops: CDR1 MRHNA, CDR2 SNTAGT. The CDR3 length is 16 residues. The CDR3 spells CASSDYNSGRAYEQYF. DNA of the CDR3: TGTGCCAGCAGTGACTATAATAGCGGGAGGGCCTACGAGCAGTACTTC.

The rearrangement uses TRBV27 and TRBJ1-5; the D is unclear. The CDR3 sequence is 12 residues long. Germline-derived CDR1 and CDR2 are MNHEY and SMNVEV (reference sequence). Trimming left V 3 bases short and J 4 bases short, with 4 bases between. DNA of the CDR3: TGTGCCAGCAGTTTCCTAAATCAGCCCCAGCATTTT. Encoded protein: CASSFLNQPQHF.

The chain couples TRBV27 to TRBJ2-1; 7 bases match TRBD1. This CDR3 contains 14 residues. Germline CDR1 is MNHEY and CDR2 is SMNVEV (reference sequence). The J segment lost 0 bases and the V segment lost 6 bases, leaving 2 bases of the junction unmatched. The CDR3 sequence is CASSAGGSYNEQFF. DNA of the CDR3: TGTGCCAGCAGCGCAGGGGGCTCCTACAATGAGCAGTTCTTC.

The V gene is TRBV18, the J gene TRBJ1-1; D is possibly TRBD1 (5 bases). CDR3 length: 15 amino acids. Trimming pared 4 bases from V and 0 bases from J, leaving 12 bases between. CDR1 is KGHSH, CDR2 LQKENI, per germline. The CDR3 nucleotides are TGTGCCAGCTCACTTCAGACAGACTTGAACACTGAAGCTTTCTTT. As protein: CASSLQTDLNTEAFF.

The V gene is TRBV25-1, the J gene TRBJ1-4; possibly TRBD1 for D (5 bases). The ends were cut back, 0 bases at V and 7 bases at J, with 12 bases in the middle. The CDR3 sequence is 15 residues long. The V gene's germline CDR1 is MGHDK and CDR2 SYGVNS. The CDR3: CASSEYMGGSEKLFF. Written as DNA, the CDR3 is TGTGCCAGCAGTGAATATATGGGGGGGAGTGAAAAACTGTTTTTT.